These 32 T cell receptor beta chains were sequenced from one sample in a study of blood T cell repertoires in COVID-19. Produced via immunoSEQ multiplex PCR; TCRdb's table is partial and in-frame only. The table includes around 55,000 clones, 80% to 95% detected once. Source material: peripheral blood. The receptors stem from a human donor with active COVID-19. The donor label of this sample is uncertain.

The chain carries TRBV7-2 and TRBJ1-2; no definite D call. Germline lookup yields CDR1 SGHTA and CDR2 FQGNSA. V gave up 5 bases and J gave up 6 bases, with 19 bases separating them. This CDR3 region has 15 residues. The CDR3 loop reads CASSPSSGREDGYTF. Written as DNA, the CDR3 is TGTGCCAGCAGCCCCTCTTCGGGGAGGGAAGATGGCTACACCTTC.

The chain uses TRBV10-1 and TRBJ2-2; the D gene is possibly TRBD2 (5 bases). CDR3 size: 15 residues. Looked up from germline, CDR1 is WNHNN and CDR2 is SYGVQD (reference sequence). Trimming shortened V by 4 bases and J by 1 base, and 10 bases separated the two germline ends. The CDR3: CASSGVRGNTGELFF. The CDR3 bases are TGCGCCAGCAGTGGTGTTCGGGGGAACACCGGGGAGCTGTTTTTT.

The V and J genes are TRBV7-9 and TRBJ2-1; D perhaps matches TRBD2 (6 bases). V shed 4 bases and J shed 7 bases, with 23 bases lying between them. In germline, CDR1 is SEHNR, CDR2 FQNEAQ (reference sequence). The CDR3 contains 17 residues. CDR3 amino acids: CASSSPPERAGRNEQFF. The CDR3 region has the DNA TGTGCCAGCAGCTCCCCCCCGGAGCGGGCGGGGCGGAATGAGCAGTTCTTC.

The chain recombines TRBV7-9 with TRBJ2-1; 9 bases align to TRBD2. Germline CDR1 SEHNR, CDR2 FQNEAQ (reference sequence). V lost 5 bases and J lost 2; bases outside the gene matches: 7. The CDR3 runs 16 residues. CDR3 in DNA: TGTGCCAGCAGCCTATCTTTAGCGGGGGCCTACAATGAGCAGTTCTTC. Amino acids: CASSLSLAGAYNEQFF.

V usage is TRBV11-2 and J usage is TRBJ2-5, with TRBD2 matching 7 bases. Germline V gene sequence: CDR1 SGHAT, CDR2 FQNNGV. This CDR3 has 15 amino acids. The V segment lost 6 bases and the J segment 5 bases; nucleotides outside the gene matches: 12. CDR3 sequence: CASSTLAAERETQYF. The CDR3 DNA is TGTGCCAGCAGTACGCTAGCGGCGGAACGGGAGACCCAGTACTTC.

The chain has TRBV19 and TRBJ1-2, with TRBD1 identical over 12 bases. V shed 6 bases and J 7 bases; nucleotides not matched to a gene: 3. The CDR3 is made up of 13 amino acids. In germline, CDR1 is LNHDA, CDR2 SQIVND (reference sequence). CDR3 region: CASRGQGASGYTF. The DNA of the CDR3 is TGTGCCAGTAGGGGACAGGGGGCGAGTGGCTACACCTTC.

The gene calls are TRBV10-2 and TRBJ2-3; 10 positions agree with TRBD2. CDR1 is WSHSY and CDR2 is SAAADI in the germline V gene. With V trimmed by 6 bases and J by 2 bases, 5 bases remained unmatched. CDR3 length equals 15 residues. CDR3: CASRALAGATDTQYF. In DNA, the CDR3 is TGCGCCAGCAGGGCCCTAGCGGGAGCCACAGATACGCAGTATTTT.

This sequence joins TRBV12-3 or TRBV12-4 and TRBJ1-2; D is undetermined. The CDR3 runs 13 residues. V gave up 2 bases and J gave up 4 bases, with 8 bases separating them. CDR3 in amino acids: CASSLNRGYGYTF. Here the CDR3 DNA reads TGTGCCAGCAGTTTAAACCGCGGCTATGGCTACACCTTC.

In its sample, this clone was seen a few times. The CDR3 DNA sequence: TGTGCCAGCAGCCGGGACGGGAGGGTGCCCCAGCATTTT. It encodes CASSRDGRVPQHF. V usage is TRBV7-9 and J usage is TRBJ1-5, with D possibly matching TRBD1 (5 bases). The germline V and J ends were trimmed by 5 bases and 9 bases, with 14 bases remaining between them. Germline loops: CDR1 SEHNR, CDR2 FQNEAQ (reference sequence). This CDR3 has 13 amino acids.

This chain uses TRBV12-5 with TRBJ2-3; 9 nucleotides align to TRBD2. Germline CDR1 and CDR2: LGHNT and FRNRAP. V lost 2 bases, J lost 5 bases, and 17 bases stayed unmatched. This CDR3 spans 19 amino acids. CDR3 DNA: TGTGCTAGTGGTTTGCCCCCGCTCGCCCGCGGGGGGGCTATAGATACGCAGTATTTT. Encoded protein: CASGLPPLARGGAIDTQYF.

V is TRBV7-3 and J is TRBJ2-1; TRBD2 matches 8 bases. J lost 1 base, V lost 1 base, and 3 bases had no gene match. CDR1 and CDR2 (germline): SGHTA, FQGTGA. This CDR3 region has 16 residues. CDR3 region: CASSLIGGASYNEQFF. DNA of the CDR3: TGTGCCAGCAGCTTAATCGGGGGGGCGTCCTACAATGAGCAGTTCTTC.

The J gene is TRBJ2-3, the V gene TRBV5-4; 9 bases match TRBD2. Germline assignment: CDR1 SGHNT and CDR2 YYREEE (reference sequence). CDR3 size: 14 residues. Trimming at V came to 1 base and at J to 9 bases, leaving 6 bases not matched to a gene. CDR3 protein: CASSLPSGDYTQYF. The CDR3, as DNA: TGTGCCAGCAGCTTGCCTAGCGGGGACTACACGCAGTATTTT.

The V call is TRBV10-3, the J call TRBJ2-1, with no clear D. Germline-derived CDR1 and CDR2 are ENHRY and SYGVKD. The CDR3 totals 11 residues. Trimming stripped 10 bases from V and 7 bases from J, with 11 bases between. The CDR3 loop is CATRSSNEQFF. The CDR3 DNA follows: TGTGCCACGCGCTCCTCAAATGAGCAGTTCTTC.

The CDR3 protein is CASSPPRTPLTDTQYF. DNA for the CDR3: TGTGCCAGCTCACCACCCCGGACTCCACTCACAGATACGCAGTATTTT. The chain combines TRBV18 with TRBJ2-3; a possible D gene is TRBD2 (5 bases). Germline V gene sequence: CDR1 KGHSH, CDR2 LQKENI. This CDR3 spans 16 amino acids. The V gene lost 0 bases and the J gene lost 2 bases, with 12 bases spanning the gap.

The V gene is TRBV25-1, the J gene TRBJ2-2; 9 bases fit TRBD1. Germline V CDR1 and CDR2: MGHDK, SYGVNS. CDR3 length: 15 residues. Trimming at V came to 5 bases and at J to 6 bases, leaving 7 bases not matched to a gene. DNA of the CDR3: TGTGCCAGCAGTACTATGGGACAGGGTCCCGGGGAGCTGTTTTTT. Protein product: CASSTMGQGPGELFF.

V usage is TRBV30 and J usage is TRBJ2-3; D call uncertain. The CDR3 is 13 amino acids. Germline V lookup: CDR1 GTSNPN, CDR2 SVGIG (reference sequence). Trimming took off 0 bases at V and 0 bases at J, with 4 bases between the two ends. CDR3 protein: CAWSVSSTDTQYF. CDR3 nucleotides: TGTGCCTGGAGTGTATCTAGCACAGATACGCAGTATTTT.

The rearrangement links TRBV3-1 (or the pseudogene TRBV3-2) to TRBJ2-6, with D possibly matching TRBD2 (6 bases). Deletions cut 1 base from V and 1 base from J, with 20 bases between. The V gene's germline CDR1 is LGHDT and CDR2 YNNKEL (reference sequence). This CDR3 comprises 20 residues. The CDR3 reads CASSQGGGWQGSSGANVLTF. As DNA, the CDR3 is TGTGCCAGCAGCCAAGGTGGGGGGTGGCAGGGAAGTTCTGGGGCCAACGTCCTGACTTTC.

This rearrangement joins TRBV2 to TRBJ2-7; 11 bases fit TRBD1. Germline-derived CDR1 and CDR2 are SNHLY and FYNNEI. Unmatched junction bases numbered 10, after V lost 7 bases and J lost 5 bases. This CDR3 is built from 15 residues. This CDR3 reads CASKYRTGGRNEQYF. Here the CDR3 DNA reads TGTGCCAGCAAGTACCGGACAGGGGGCAGGAACGAGCAGTACTTC.

This clone turned up a few times. DNA of the CDR3: TGTGCCAGCAGGGCCCCCGCGGACTATGGCTACACCTTC. It yields the protein CASRAPADYGYTF. The chain joins TRBV7-9 to TRBJ1-2; D is ambiguous. Trimming took off 6 bases at V and 3 bases at J, with 11 bases between the two ends. This CDR3 has 13 amino acids. Germline CDR1 and CDR2: SEHNR and FQNEAQ (reference sequence).

The CDR3 bases are TGCAGCGTTGAAGATGGGACTAGCGGGAGTAACCCTTACGAGCAGTACTTC. It encodes CSVEDGTSGSNPYEQYF. The chain joins TRBV29-1 to TRBJ2-7, with 14 bases that match TRBD2. Germline-derived CDR1 and CDR2 are SQVTM and ANQGSEA. Germline trimming cut 0 bases from V and 4 bases from J; bases unmatched to any gene: 8. The CDR3 totals 17 residues.

This rearrangement joins TRBV10-2 to TRBJ2-3, with 12 bases identical to TRBD1. The ends lost 6 bases at V and 2 bases at J; junction bases unmatched: 6. CDR1 is WSHSY, CDR2 SAAADI, per germline. CDR3 length: 16 residues. The CDR3 DNA follows: TGCGCCAGCAGGAACCGGGACAGGGGGCCCACAGATACGCAGTATTTT. Translating gives CASRNRDRGPTDTQYF.

The chain employs TRBV3-1 (or the pseudogene TRBV3-2) and TRBJ1-2; 7 bases align to TRBD1. Germline loops: CDR1 LGHDT, CDR2 YNNKEL (reference sequence). V lost 4 bases, J lost 4 bases, and 6 bases stayed unmatched. The CDR3 consists of 14 residues. CDR3: CASSLGTDVYGYTF. The CDR3 coding sequence is TGTGCCAGCAGCCTGGGGACAGATGTCTATGGCTACACCTTC.

This clone has just one count. The chain recombines TRBV9 with TRBJ2-3, with D possibly matching TRBD2 (6 bases). The germline V and J ends were trimmed by 5 bases and 1 base, with 11 bases remaining between them. There are 14 residues in the CDR3. CDR1 and CDR2 (germline): SGDLS, YYNGEE. CDR3 amino acids: CASSTGEGTDTQYF. In DNA form, the CDR3 reads TGTGCCAGCAGTACGGGGGAGGGCACAGATACGCAGTATTTT. The whole variable domain, remainder taken from reference TRBV9 and TRBJ2-3, is DSGVTQTPKHLITATGQRVTLRCSPRSGDLSVYWYQQSLDQGLQFLIQYYNGEERAKGNILERFSAQQFPDLHSELNLSSLELGDSALYFCASSTGEGTDTQYFGPGTRLTVL.

V is TRBV27 and J is TRBJ2-3; the D gene is possibly TRBD1 (5 bases). Germline loops: CDR1 MNHEY, CDR2 SMNVEV (reference sequence). The CDR3 covers 13 residues. The V end was cut by 5 bases, the J end by 9 bases, with 15 bases between. The CDR3 sequence: CASSPVQGFTQYF. CDR3 nucleotides: TGTGCCAGCAGTCCCGTCCAGGGCTTCACGCAGTATTTT.

The genes are TRBV29-1 and TRBJ1-1, with 7 bases aligning to TRBD1. This CDR3 region has 18 residues. Germline-derived CDR1 and CDR2 are SQVTM and ANQGSEA. J lost 1 base, V lost 3 bases, and 17 bases had no gene match. CDR3 nucleotides: TGCAGCGTTGAGCAGGGGGTGGCCCCAACACAACCGAACACTGAAGCTTTCTTT. This gives the protein CSVEQGVAPTQPNTEAFF.

The rearrangement uses TRBV27 and TRBJ1-1; TRBD1 might be the D (6 bases). The CDR3 is made up of 16 amino acids. Trimming left V 0 bases short and J 1 base short, with 12 bases between. Germline values: CDR1 MNHEY, CDR2 SMNVEV (reference sequence). The CDR3 region has the DNA TGTGCCAGCAGTTTATCCAGGGGAATGGGGAACACTGAAGCTTTCTTT. Protein sequence: CASSLSRGMGNTEAFF.

The chain links TRBV19 to TRBJ2-7; TRBD1 agrees at 8 bases. The CDR3 contains 14 residues. Trimming cost V 6 bases and J 3 bases; bases outside gene matches: 7. Germline V CDR1 and CDR2: LNHDA, SQIVND (reference sequence). CDR3 protein: CASRRDRWVYEQYV. In DNA form, the CDR3 reads TGTGCCAGTAGGCGGGACAGGTGGGTCTACGAGCAGTACGTC.

The CDR3 DNA reads TGTGCCAGCAGCTTGGGCTTAGACAGACTTAACTATGGCTACACCTTC. Its translation is CASSLGLDRLNYGYTF. The rearrangement uses TRBV7-9 and TRBJ1-2, with D tentatively TRBD1 (5 bases). V gave up 3 bases and J gave up 1 base, with 15 bases separating them. The CDR3 loop spans 16 amino acids. Looked up from germline, CDR1 is SEHNR and CDR2 is FQNEAQ (reference sequence).

The chain combines TRBV9 with TRBJ2-2; possibly TRBD2 for D (5 bases). V lost 4 bases, J lost 0 bases, and 7 bases lay in between. This CDR3 contains 14 residues. Germline V lookup: CDR1 SGDLS, CDR2 YYNGEE. CDR3 protein: CASSSSSNTGELFF. The CDR3 nucleotides read TGTGCCAGCAGCTCTAGCTCGAACACCGGGGAGCTGTTTTTT.

This chain joins TRBV11-2 and TRBJ2-5, with 7 bases identical to TRBD2. The CDR3 runs 14 residues. Germline CDR1 is SGHAT and CDR2 is FQNNGV. Trimming took 8 bases from V and 0 from J; bases not matched to a gene: 6. CDR3 DNA sequence: TGTGCCAGCCGTGGGGGGGGGTACCAAGAGACCCAGTACTTC. This sequence encodes CASRGGGYQETQYF.

This clone was observed a few times. The genes are TRBV7-2 and TRBJ1-5; 8 bases fit TRBD1. The CDR3 has 16 residues. Germline-derived CDR1 and CDR2 are SGHTA and FQGNSA. With 3 bases clipped from V and 2 bases from J, the junction kept 6 bases outside the gene matches. CDR3 in amino acids: CASSFWTGSGNQPQHF. The CDR3 DNA follows: TGTGCCAGCAGCTTTTGGACAGGGTCGGGCAATCAGCCCCAGCATTTT.

The rearrangement joins TRBV5-1 to TRBJ2-5; no clear D. V shed 0 bases and J shed 2 bases, with 11 bases lying between them. CDR1 and CDR2 from the germline V gene are SGHRS and YFSETQ. The CDR3 has 15 residues. The DNA for the CDR3 is TGCGCCAGCAGCTTGGAAGCGATTAAACAAGAGACCCAGTACTTC. Its protein product is CASSLEAIKQETQYF. Supplemented by reference TRBV5-1 and TRBJ2-5, the full variable domain reads KAGVTQTPRYLIKTRGQQVTLSCSPISGHRSVSWYQQTPGQGLQFLFEYFSETQRNKGNFPGRFSGRQFSNSRSEMNVSTLELGDSALYLCASSLEAIKQETQYFGPGTRLLVL.